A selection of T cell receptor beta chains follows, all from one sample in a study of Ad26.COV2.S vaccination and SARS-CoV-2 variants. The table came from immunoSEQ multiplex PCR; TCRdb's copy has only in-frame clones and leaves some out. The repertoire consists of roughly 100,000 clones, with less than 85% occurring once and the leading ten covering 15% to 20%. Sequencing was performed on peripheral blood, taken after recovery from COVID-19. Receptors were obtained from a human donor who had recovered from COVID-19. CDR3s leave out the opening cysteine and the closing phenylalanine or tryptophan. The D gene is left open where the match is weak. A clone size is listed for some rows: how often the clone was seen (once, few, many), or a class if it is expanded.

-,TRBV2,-,ASAQLTTSYEQY
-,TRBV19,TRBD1,ASSSNRDRGPPKGH
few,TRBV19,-,ASSARLSGPRDGYT
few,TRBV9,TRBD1,ASSVGTGGKDSPLH
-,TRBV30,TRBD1,AWSGQGEKLF
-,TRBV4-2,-,ASSQEGGSGNTIY
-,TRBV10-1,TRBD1,ASSGTGTGNTGELF
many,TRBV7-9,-,ASSLRQMNTEAF
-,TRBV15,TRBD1,ATSSKRQGGVEQY
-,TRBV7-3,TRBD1,ASSDRTGGDTQY
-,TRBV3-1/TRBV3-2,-,ASSQESRPDNEQF
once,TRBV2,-,ASSEGGPRYEQY
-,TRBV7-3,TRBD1,ASSSRTGEAF
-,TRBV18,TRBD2,ASSPPSGAFFSSYNEQF
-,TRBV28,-,ASSLDGYT
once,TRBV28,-,ASSFETQETQY
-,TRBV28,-,ATSTSRPQH
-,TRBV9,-,ASSVSGQDYNEQF